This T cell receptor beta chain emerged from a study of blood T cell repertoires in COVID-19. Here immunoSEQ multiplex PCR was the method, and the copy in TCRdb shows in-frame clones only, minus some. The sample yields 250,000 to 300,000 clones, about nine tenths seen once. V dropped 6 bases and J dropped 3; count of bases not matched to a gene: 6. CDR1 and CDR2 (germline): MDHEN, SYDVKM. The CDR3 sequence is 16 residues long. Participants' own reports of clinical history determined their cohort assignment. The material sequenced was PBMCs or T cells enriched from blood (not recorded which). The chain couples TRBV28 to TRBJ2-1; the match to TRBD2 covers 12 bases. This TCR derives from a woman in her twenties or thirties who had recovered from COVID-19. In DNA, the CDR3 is TGTGCCAGCAGCTCCCCGGGACTAGCGGGCTACAATGAGCAGTTCTTC. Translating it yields CASSSPGLAGYNEQFF.